These 15 T cell receptor beta chains were all obtained from the same sample, sequenced in a study of radiation and T cells in renal cell carcinoma. The data were produced by immunoSEQ multiplex PCR, yet TCRdb's version contains in-frame clones alone and is incomplete. The data show roughly 120,000 clones, about 81% seen once. As to time point: blood 2 weeks post-SBRT. The sample's treatment: 15 Gy SBRT to primary tumor, nephrectomy 4 weeks later. The source was blood, collected from a patient whose treatment included radiotherapy and nephrectomy. These receptors came from a woman aged 55 to 70 with renal cell carcinoma.

V and J are TRBV5-6 and TRBJ2-1; D is perhaps TRBD1 (6 bases). Germline-derived CDR1 and CDR2 are SGHDT and YYEEEE. Trimming shortened V by 4 bases and J by 1 base, and 21 bases separated the two germline ends. The CDR3 is 18 amino acids. The CDR3 bases are TGTGCCAGCAGCACTCTGCGCAGGGGTGCGTTATCCTACAATGAGCAGTTCTTC. This gives the protein CASSTLRRGALSYNEQFF.

The V gene is TRBV25-1, the J gene TRBJ2-2, with 9 bases lining up with TRBD2. The length of the CDR3 is 13 residues. Germline V CDR1 and CDR2: MGHDK, SYGVNS. V was pared by 6 bases and J by 6 bases, with 2 bases of the junction left unmatched. CDR3 bases: TGTGCCAGCAGGCGGGAGGGATCCGGGGAGCTGTTTTTT. As protein: CASRREGSGELFF.

V and J are TRBV7-2 and TRBJ2-7, with 9 bases lining up with TRBD1. The V and J ends lost 4 bases and 3 bases, in that order; junction bases with no gene match: 4. In germline, CDR1 is SGHTA, CDR2 FQGNSA. This CDR3 comprises 14 residues. CDR3 DNA sequence: TGTGCCAGCAGCTGGGGACAGGGCCTCTACGAGCAGTACTTC. Protein product: CASSWGQGLYEQYF.

A few counts support this clone. J is TRBJ2-5 and V is TRBV9; D gene uncertain. Germline CDR1 and CDR2: SGDLS and YYNGEE. The CDR3 covers 15 residues. The V end was cut by 0 bases, the J end by 1 base, with 10 bases between. The CDR3 coding sequence is TGTGCCAGCAGCGTAGAGGATGGATTCCAAGAGACCCAGTACTTC. Protein product: CASSVEDGFQETQYF. The full variable domain, with the rest looked up from reference TRBV9 and TRBJ2-5, is DSGVTQTPKHLITATGQRVTLRCSPRSGDLSVYWYQQSLDQGLQFLIQYYNGEERAKGNILERFSAQQFPDLHSELNLSSLELGDSALYFCASSVEDGFQETQYFGPGTRLLVL.

The V and J genes are TRBV13 and TRBJ2-7; D remains ambiguous. The CDR3 contains 15 residues. Trimming left V 0 bases short and J 2 bases short, with 11 bases between. Germline loops: CDR1 PRHDT, CDR2 FYEKMQ (reference sequence). The CDR3 region is CASSLGWAPAYEQYF. The CDR3 DNA is TGTGCCAGCAGCTTAGGCTGGGCCCCAGCCTACGAGCAGTACTTC. Filled out from reference TRBV13 and TRBJ2-7, the complete variable domain reads AAGVIQSPRHLIKEKRETATLKCYPIPRHDTVYWYQQGPGQDPQFLISFYEKMQSDKGSIPDRFSAQQFSDYHSELNMSSLELGDSALYFCASSLGWAPAYEQYFGPGTRLTVT.

The rearrangement links TRBV5-1 to TRBJ2-4, with TRBD2 matching over 8 bases. After removal of 0 bases from V and 3 bases from J, the junction contained 11 bases not matched to a gene. This CDR3 contains 18 residues. Germline lookup yields CDR1 SGHRS and CDR2 YFSETQ. The CDR3, as DNA: TGCGCCAGCAGCTTGGAGGTGCCGGGACTAGGTGGCAAAAACATTCAGTACTTC. It encodes CASSLEVPGLGGKNIQYF. The full variable domain, rest sourced from reference TRBV5-1 and TRBJ2-4, is KAGVTQTPRYLIKTRGQQVTLSCSPISGHRSVSWYQQTPGQGLQFLFEYFSETQRNKGNFPGRFSGRQFSNSRSEMNVSTLELGDSALYLCASSLEVPGLGGKNIQYFGAGTRLSVL.

The rearrangement uses TRBV7-9 and TRBJ1-2; D not certain. The CDR3 is made up of 14 amino acids. V was clipped by 1 base and J by 4 bases, with 10 bases between them. From germline, CDR1 is SEHNR and CDR2 FQNEAQ (reference sequence). CDR3 region: CASSLGESFYGYTF. CDR3 DNA sequence: TGTGCCAGCAGCTTAGGAGAATCTTTCTATGGCTACACCTTC.

V is TRBV18 and J is TRBJ2-7; 7 nucleotides match TRBD1. V shed 2 bases, J shed 3 bases, and the junction held 4 bases outside the gene matches. From germline, CDR1 is KGHSH and CDR2 LQKENI. This CDR3 spans 14 amino acids. This CDR3 reads CASSPLGGLYEQYF. Here the CDR3 DNA reads TGTGCCAGCTCACCATTAGGGGGCCTCTACGAGCAGTACTTC.

This sequence joins TRBV18 and TRBJ1-3; D gene ambiguous. This CDR3 spans 15 amino acids. Trimming removed 6 bases at V and 2 bases at J, with 14 bases between. CDR1 is KGHSH, CDR2 LQKENI, per germline. CDR3 amino acids: CASSAQLTTGNTIYF. CDR3 nucleotide sequence: TGTGCCAGCTCGGCACAGCTAACTACTGGAAACACCATATATTTT.

The chain employs TRBV19 and TRBJ1-2, with no clear D. The germline gives CDR1 LNHDA, CDR2 SQIVND (reference sequence). The germline V and J ends were trimmed by 3 bases and 2 bases, with 7 bases remaining between them. This CDR3 region has 13 residues. CDR3 protein: CASSMAGNYGYTF. The CDR3 DNA follows: TGTGCCAGTAGTATGGCGGGAAACTATGGCTACACCTTC.

The J gene is TRBJ1-5, the V gene TRBV28, with D uncertain. The CDR3 is 13 residues long. Trimming pared 4 bases from V and 6 bases from J, leaving 10 bases between. Germline CDR1 is MDHEN and CDR2 is SYDVKM. For the CDR3, the DNA is TGTGCCAGCAGTTCCAGTCCCTCTCAGCCCCAGCATTTT. It specifies CASSSSPSQPQHF.

This clone was observed a handful of times. The rearrangement uses TRBV18 and TRBJ2-1; 8 nucleotides match TRBD2. CDR3 size: 16 residues. V lost 3 bases and J lost 4; bases outside the gene matches: 8. Germline-derived CDR1 and CDR2 are KGHSH and LQKENI. The CDR3 spells CASSPAGAGGYNEQFF. CDR3 nucleotides: TGTGCCAGCTCACCTGCCGGTGCGGGAGGTTACAATGAGCAGTTCTTC.

The chain is built from TRBV2 and TRBJ1-1; maybe TRBD1 (6 bases). The CDR3 sequence is 20 residues long. Germline V CDR1 and CDR2: SNHLY, FYNNEI. V lost 6 bases to trimming and J lost 0 bases, with 29 bases between them. The CDR3 region is CASSSPTGNSFLLMNTEAFF. CDR3 nucleotide sequence: TGTGCCAGCAGCAGCCCGACAGGAAATTCTTTTTTACTTATGAACACTGAAGCTTTCTTT.

V and J are TRBV29-1 and TRBJ2-1; tentatively, D is TRBD1 (6 bases). This CDR3 is 12 amino acids long. V dropped 3 bases and J dropped 8 bases, with 11 bases sitting between them. The germline V gene has CDR1 SQVTM and CDR2 ANQGSEA. CDR3 region: CSVDRGSDEQFF. CDR3 sequence (DNA): TGCAGCGTTGACAGGGGTAGCGATGAGCAGTTCTTC.

The gene calls are TRBV6-6 and TRBJ1-1; a possible D gene is TRBD1 (5 bases). This CDR3 is built from 11 residues. V lost 2 bases and J lost 11, with 9 bases in between. The germline V gene encodes CDR1 MNHNY and CDR2 SVGAGI (reference sequence). The chain's CDR3 is CASSYDSRAFF. CDR3 coding DNA: TGTGCCAGCAGTTACGACAGTAGGGCTTTCTTT.